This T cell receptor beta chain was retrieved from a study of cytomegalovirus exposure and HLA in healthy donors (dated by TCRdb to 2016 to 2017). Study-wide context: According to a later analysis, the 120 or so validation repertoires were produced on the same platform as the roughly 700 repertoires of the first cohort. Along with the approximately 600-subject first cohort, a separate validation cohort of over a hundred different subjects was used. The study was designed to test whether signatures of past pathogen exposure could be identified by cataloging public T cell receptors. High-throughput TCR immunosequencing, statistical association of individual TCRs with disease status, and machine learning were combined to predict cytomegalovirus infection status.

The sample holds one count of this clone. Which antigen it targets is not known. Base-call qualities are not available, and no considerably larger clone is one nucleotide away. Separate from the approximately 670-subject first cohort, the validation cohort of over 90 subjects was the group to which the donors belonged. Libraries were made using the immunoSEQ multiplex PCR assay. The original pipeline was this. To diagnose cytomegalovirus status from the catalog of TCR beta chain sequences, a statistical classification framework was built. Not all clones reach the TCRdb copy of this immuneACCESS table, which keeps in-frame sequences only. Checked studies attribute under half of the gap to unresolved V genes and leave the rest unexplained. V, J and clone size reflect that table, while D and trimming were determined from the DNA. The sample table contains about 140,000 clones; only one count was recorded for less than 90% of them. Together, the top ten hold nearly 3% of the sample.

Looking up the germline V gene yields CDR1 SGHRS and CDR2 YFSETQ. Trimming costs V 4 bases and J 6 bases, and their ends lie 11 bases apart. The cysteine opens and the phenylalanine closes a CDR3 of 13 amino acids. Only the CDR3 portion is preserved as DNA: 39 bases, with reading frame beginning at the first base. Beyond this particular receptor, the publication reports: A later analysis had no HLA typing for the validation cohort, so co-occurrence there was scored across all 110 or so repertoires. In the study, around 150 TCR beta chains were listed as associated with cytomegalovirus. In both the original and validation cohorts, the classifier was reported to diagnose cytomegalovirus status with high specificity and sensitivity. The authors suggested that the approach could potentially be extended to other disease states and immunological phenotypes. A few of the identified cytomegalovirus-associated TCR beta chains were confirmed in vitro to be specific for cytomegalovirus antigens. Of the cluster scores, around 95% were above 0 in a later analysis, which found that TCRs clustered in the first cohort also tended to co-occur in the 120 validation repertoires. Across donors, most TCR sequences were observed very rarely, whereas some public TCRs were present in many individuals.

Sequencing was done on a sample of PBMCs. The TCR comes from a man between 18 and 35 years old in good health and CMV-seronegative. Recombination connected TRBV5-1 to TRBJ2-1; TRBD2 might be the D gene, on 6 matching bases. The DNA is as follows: TGCGCCAGCAGCATCGGAGGGCCCAATGAGCAGTTCTTC. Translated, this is CASSIGGPNEQFF.